These T cell receptor beta chains were read from a single sample in a study of T cells in Graves' hyperthyroidism and ophthalmopathy. TCRdb re-called the multiplex PCR reads through MiXCR, storing one row per CDR3 protein. The data contain about 560,000 distinct CDR3 sequences, roughly 50% of them singletons. Sequenced input: peripheral blood or thyroid tissue (not recorded which). Source of these receptors: a woman between 18 and 30 years old with Graves' hyperthyroidism. Both conserved end residues are part of each CDR3. D genes are given only for firm matches. Clone size, where shown, is once, few, many, or a class for clones that have expanded.

TRBD1,.,TRBV19,TRBJ1-2,TGTGCCAGTAGTATAGAGGGGACAGGCTATGGCTACACCTTC,CASSIEGTGYGYTF
.,many,TRBV7-8,TRBJ2-5,TGTGCCAGCAGCCCGCGCTCTGGGGTTCAAGAGACCCAGTACTTC,CASSPRSGVQETQYF
.,.,TRBV7-9,TRBJ2-5,TGTGCCAGCAGTTCTCCCCGTGGGGGAGGACAAGAGACCCAGTACTTC,CASSSPRGGGQETQYF
.,.,TRBV7-3,TRBJ1-1,TGTGCCGGCAGCTTAGCTCCGGACGGTGAAGCTTTCTTT,CAGSLAPDGEAFF
TRBD2,.,TRBV24-1,TRBJ2-5,TGTGCCACCAGTGATCCGGCGGGAGGGGAGACCCAGTACTTC,CATSDPAGGETQYF
.,.,TRBV7-2,TRBJ1-1,TGTGCCAGCAGCTTAGCTTCGGATGGGCGCTTGGCTGAAGCTTTCTTT,CASSLASDGRLAEAFF
.,many,TRBV7-9,TRBJ1-6,TGTGCCAGCAGCTTAGCGGAGATGGGTTCACCCCTCCACTTT,CASSLAEMGSPLHF
.,.,TRBV10-3,TRBJ1-3,TGTGCCAGCAGTTACAAGGAGCCCGTGGGGTACACCATATATTTT,CASSYKEPVGYTIYF
.,.,TRBV7-9,TRBJ2-5,TGTGCCAGCAGCTTAGGGACAGCAGGTCAAGAGACCCAGTACTTC,CASSLGTAGQETQYF
.,many,TRBV7-9,TRBJ2-7,TGTGCCAGCAGCCCTGGACAGAGCTCCTACGAGCAGTACTTC,CASSPGQSSYEQYF
TRBD1,.,TRBV19,TRBJ2-6,TGTGCCAGTAGTACCTATAGGGACAGGGGTTCTGGGGCCAACGTCCTGACTTTC,CASSTYRDRGSGANVLTF
TRBD2,few,TRBV7-9,TRBJ2-5,TGTGCCAGCAGCCTACTAGCGGGAGACCAAGAGACCCAGTACTTC,CASSLLAGDQETQYF
.,.,TRBV5-4,TRBJ1-4,TGTGCCAGCAGTTCAGGGGTGTCGGAAAAACTGTTTTTT,CASSSGVSEKLFF
TRBD1,.,TRBV11-1,TRBJ1-1,TGTACCGACAGGGGGCAAACTGAAGCTTTCTTT,CTDRGQTEAFF
.,.,TRBV9,TRBJ2-7,TGTGCCAGCAGCCCAATATCAAGGGTAGGCCCCTACGAGCAGTACTTC,CASSPISRVGPYEQYF
.,few,TRBV15,TRBJ2-1,TGTGCCACCAGCAGACGGGAGAATGAGCAGTTCTTC,CATSRRENEQFF
.,.,TRBV7-8,TRBJ1-2,TGTGCCTGGGAGAGGACAGAATCTTATGGCTACACCTTC,CAWERTESYGYTF
.,.,TRBV20-1,TRBJ1-3,TGCAGTGCTAGAATCTGGGGAGGAAACACCATATATTTT,CSARIWGGNTIYF
.,.,TRBV25-1,TRBJ2-3,TGTGCCAGCAGTGATGGAATTGCGGATACGCAGTATTTT,CASSDGIADTQYF
.,.,TRBV7-9,TRBJ1-2,TGTGCCAGCAGCTTAGACCCGGACGGTAACTATGGCTACACCTTC,CASSLDPDGNYGYTF
.,.,TRBV24-1,TRBJ2-1,TGTGCCACCCATAGCGGCTTTTACAATGAGCAGTTCTTC,CATHSGFYNEQFF
TRBD2,.,TRBV9,TRBJ2-5,TGTGCCAGCAGCGTAGGACTAGCGACCGAGACCCAGTACTTC,CASSVGLATETQYF
TRBD1,.,TRBV7-8,TRBJ2-2,TGTGCCAGCAGCTTAGGGACAGGGGCGAACACCGGGGAGCTGTTTTTT,CASSLGTGANTGELFF
TRBD2,.,TRBV10-3,TRBJ2-7,TGTGCCATCAGGGCTAGCGGGAGGGCCGCCTACGAGCAGTACTTC,CAIRASGRAAYEQYF
.,few,TRBV7-3,TRBJ1-1,TGTGCCAGCAGCCCTGACACCGTTGGTACTTTCTTT,CASSPDTVGTFF
.,.,TRBV7-9,TRBJ2-5,TGTGCCAGCAGCGGTACTAGTTTCGAGACCCAGTACTTC,CASSGTSFETQYF
TRBD1,many,TRBV20-1,TRBJ1-6,TGCAGTGCTAGGCTGGACAGGGGGAATTCACCCCTCCACTTT,CSARLDRGNSPLHF
.,.,TRBV20-1,TRBJ2-7,TGCAGTGCTAGGGGTACCCTCAAGGCAGCTCGCTCCTACGAGCAGTACTTC,CSARGTLKAARSYEQYF
.,many,TRBV5-1,TRBJ1-2,TGCGCCAGCAGCCCGACAACGACGTATGGCTACACCTTC,CASSPTTTYGYTF
TRBD1,many,TRBV24-1,TRBJ1-5,TGTGCCACCAGTGAATCCGGACAGGGAAATCAGCCCCAGCATTTT,CATSESGQGNQPQHF
.,.,TRBV2,TRBJ1-2,TGTGCCAGCTCCGGGGGGGGCCATAACTATGGCTACACCTTC,CASSGGGHNYGYTF